This T cell receptor beta chain was recovered during a study of blood T cells in healthy people across ages. About the study: For every two T cells, template switching captured about one barcoded beta molecule.

Looked up from germline, CDR1 is MDHEN and CDR2 is SYDVKM. This CDR3 comprises 12 residues. V was clipped by 7 bases and J by 5 bases, with 11 bases between them. The donors, healthy Caucasians from Russia, were aged roughly 6 to 100. Researchers report isolating at least 6.5 million PBMCs per sample. The authors ran a second PCR of 7 to 11 cycles using a sample-barcoded 5' primer and a J-beta primer mix. TCRdb processed the 5' RACE reads anew with MiXCR; each CDR3 protein has one entry. The sample includes around 1,800,000 distinct CDR3 sequences, around 42% of them seen just once. This clonotype was seen a handful of times.

The sequenced sample consisted of blood. V gene TRBV28 combines with J gene TRBJ1-2; D may be TRBD1 (5 bases). This receptor was identified in a human donor in good health. Here the CDR3 reads CASTEAGYGYTF. The CDR3 bases are TGTGCCAGCACCGAGGCAGGGTATGGCTACACCTTC.